This T cell receptor (beta chain) was found in a study of CD8+ T cells in alopecia areata. Study-level background: Tofacitinib treatment spanned 6 to 18 months, with 6 months off drug afterward. Study observations and caveats: For lesional scalp, especially alopecia totalis/universalis, clonality was higher than in normal scalp. Although TCR sharing was seen in mice, sharing across patients was less clear, possibly for HLA-related reasons.

After isolation, RNA underwent reverse transcription to generate cDNA as the sequencing template. The method was immunoSEQ multiplex PCR; TCRdb's version includes in-frame clones alone and lacks a portion of them. The data contain over 200,000 clones, more than 45% of them singletons. Looked up from germline, CDR1 is SGHDT and CDR2 is YYEEEE. The V gene end was trimmed by 4 bases and the J gene end by 14 bases; junction bases not matched to a gene: 5. The CDR3 extends over 11 amino acids. About this clone itself: Its antigen remains unknown.

Using a FACSAria, the CD4+ and CD8+ T cells were sorted from the PBMCs. This specimen consisted of CD4+ T cells sorted from blood, obtained at week 0. The receptor's source is a human donor with alopecia areata. V usage is TRBV5-6 and J usage is TRBJ1-2; 10 bases are shared with TRBD1. In DNA, the CDR3 is TGTGCCAGCAGCCCGGGACAGGGGCTAACCTTC. This codes for CASSPGQGLTF. Full variable domain (outside the CDR3, taken from reference TRBV5-6 and TRBJ1-2): DAGVTQSPTHLIKTRGQQVTLRCSPKSGHDTVSWYQQALGQGPQFIFQYYEEEERQRGNFPDRFSGHQFPNYSSELNVNALLLGDSALYLCASSPGQGLTFGSGTRLTVV.